What follows are 24 T cell receptor beta chains derived from one specimen sequenced in a study of blood T cell repertoires in COVID-19. The table came from immunoSEQ multiplex PCR; TCRdb's copy has only in-frame clones and leaves some out. Among about 170,000 clones, around two thirds were seen once, and the ten largest hold under 3.5%. The sequenced sample was peripheral blood. These receptors were taken from a woman aged 80 or older with acute or convalescent COVID-19.

V and J are TRBV9 and TRBJ1-4; 7 bases line up with TRBD1. V lost 0 bases to trimming and J lost 5 bases; unmatched junction nucleotides: 4. The CDR3 has 15 amino acids. CDR1 and CDR2 from the germline V gene are SGDLS and YYNGEE. This CDR3 reads CASSVGTGENEKLFF. The CDR3 DNA is TGTGCCAGCAGCGTAGGGACAGGAGAAAATGAAAAACTGTTTTTT. The variable domain in full, completed from reference TRBV9 and TRBJ1-4, reads DSGVTQTPKHLITATGQRVTLRCSPRSGDLSVYWYQQSLDQGLQFLIQYYNGEERAKGNILERFSAQQFPDLHSELNLSSLELGDSALYFCASSVGTGENEKLFFGSGTQLSVL.

The V and J genes are TRBV5-1 and TRBJ2-7; a possible D gene is TRBD1 (6 bases). V dropped 4 bases and J dropped 5 bases, with 19 bases sitting between them. CDR1 and CDR2 (germline): SGHRS, YFSETQ. The CDR3 extends over 15 amino acids. For the CDR3, the DNA is TGCGCCAGCAGCCCCGTTTCACAGGGCCCCCACGAGCAGTACTTC. It translates to CASSPVSQGPHEQYF.

The chain has TRBV28 and TRBJ2-1; D is perhaps TRBD1 (6 bases). The V and J ends lost 9 bases and 0 bases respectively, with 9 bases between them. Germline loops: CDR1 MDHEN, CDR2 SYDVKM. The CDR3 runs to 13 residues. The DNA of the CDR3 is TGTGCCAGTGGGGACATCTCCTACAATGAGCAGTTCTTC. As protein: CASGDISYNEQFF.

J is TRBJ2-7 and V is TRBV3-1 (or the pseudogene TRBV3-2), with 8 bases that match TRBD1. Losses at the gene ends were 3 bases for V and 4 bases for J; bases not matched to a gene: 11. This CDR3 comprises 16 residues. The germline V gene encodes CDR1 LGHDT and CDR2 YNNKEL (reference sequence). For the CDR3, the DNA is TGTGCCAGCAGCCAGAGGACAGGGTTAGTTAGGTACGAGCAGTACTTC. Translated, it gives CASSQRTGLVRYEQYF.

CDR3 amino acids: CASSVGMTSYQTQYF. CDR3 bases: TGTGCCAGCAGCGTAGGGATGACTAGCTACCAGACCCAGTACTTC. The chain has TRBV9 and TRBJ2-5, with 7 nucleotides matching TRBD2. Unmatched junction bases numbered 8, after V lost 0 bases and J lost 6 bases. The CDR3 has 15 residues. Looked up from germline, CDR1 is SGDLS and CDR2 is YYNGEE. Drawing the rest from reference TRBV9 and TRBJ2-5, the complete variable domain is DSGVTQTPKHLITATGQRVTLRCSPRSGDLSVYWYQQSLDQGLQFLIQYYNGEERAKGNILERFSAQQFPDLHSELNLSSLELGDSALYFCASSVGMTSYQTQYFGPGTRLLVL.

The J gene is TRBJ2-1, the V gene TRBV7-2; TRBD2 is a possible D gene (6 bases). The CDR3 contains 15 residues. From germline, CDR1 is SGHTA and CDR2 FQGNSA. V was trimmed by 6 bases and J by 8 bases, leaving 20 bases between them. CDR3 DNA: TGTGCCAGCAGACCCCCGGGACTCAATCTCGATGAGCAGTTCTTC. Amino acids: CASRPPGLNLDEQFF.

The chain recombines TRBV24-1 with TRBJ2-7; D perhaps matches TRBD2 (6 bases). This CDR3 comprises 14 residues. Per germline, CDR1 KGHDR and CDR2 SFDVKD. Trimming shortened V by 7 bases and J by 0 bases, and 12 bases separated the two germline ends. CDR3 sequence: CATSMGRGSYEQYF. CDR3 nucleotides: TGTGCCACCAGCATGGGGCGGGGCTCCTACGAGCAGTACTTC.

The J gene is TRBJ1-4, the V gene TRBV2; D perhaps matches TRBD1 (6 bases). The V gene's germline CDR1 is SNHLY and CDR2 FYNNEI. V gave up 5 bases and J gave up 0 bases, with 10 bases separating them. The CDR3 is 15 residues long. The CDR3 DNA sequence: TGTGCCAGCAGTCAAAGGACAGCAACTAATGAAAAACTGTTTTTT. This gives the protein CASSQRTATNEKLFF. Filled out from reference TRBV2 and TRBJ1-4, the complete variable domain reads EPEVTQTPSHQVTQMGQEVILRCVPISNHLYFYWYRQILGQKVEFLVSFYNNEISEKSEIFDDQFSVERPDGSNFTLKIRSTKLEDSAMYFCASSQRTATNEKLFFGSGTQLSVL.

This clone was found a few times. The rearrangement uses TRBV28 and TRBJ1-4, with a weak D call TRBD1 (5 bases). The CDR3 sequence is 15 residues long. Germline CDR1 and CDR2: MDHEN and SYDVKM. Trimming stripped 7 bases from V and 3 bases from J, with 15 bases between. CDR3 in DNA: TGTGCCAGCAATCCCCTTAAAGGGGCTAATGAAAAACTGTTTTTT. Protein: CASNPLKGANEKLFF.

The chain carries TRBV7-2 and TRBJ1-1; D not certain. V lost 2 bases to trimming and J lost 8 bases, with 12 bases between them. The CDR3 runs to 13 residues. The germline CDR1 and CDR2 sequences are SGHTA and FQGNSA. The CDR3 spells CASSLRAGREAFF. The CDR3 DNA reads TGTGCCAGCAGCTTACGGGCGGGCAGGGAAGCTTTCTTT. The whole variable domain, remainder taken from reference TRBV7-2 and TRBJ1-1, is GAGVSQSPSNKVTEKGKDVELRCDPISGHTALYWYRQSLGQGLEFLIYFQGNSAPDKSGLPSDRFSAERTGGSVSTLTIQRTQQEDSAVYLCASSLRAGREAFFGQGTRLTVV.

V gene TRBV2 combines with J gene TRBJ2-1; TRBD2 is a possible D gene (6 bases). CDR3 length: 12 amino acids. CDR1 SNHLY and CDR2 FYNNEI come from the germline V gene. The V end was cut by 5 bases, the J end by 4 bases, with 6 bases between. CDR3 loop: CASSREYNEQFF. The CDR3 region has the DNA TGTGCCAGCAGTCGGGAGTACAATGAGCAGTTCTTC.

V is TRBV6-2 or TRBV6-3 and J is TRBJ2-7; 9 nucleotides match TRBD1. Per the germline V gene, CDR1 is MNHEY and CDR2 is SVGEGT. CDR3 length: 14 amino acids. V lost 0 bases to trimming and J lost 7 bases; unmatched junction nucleotides: 4. The CDR3 is CASSYSTGGREQYF. The CDR3 DNA follows: TGTGCCAGCAGTTACTCGACAGGGGGAAGGGAGCAGTACTTC.

The chain links TRBV28 to TRBJ2-7, with D perhaps matching TRBD2 (6 bases). V lost 3 bases and J lost 1, with 16 bases in between. Looked up from germline, CDR1 is MDHEN and CDR2 is SYDVKM. This CDR3 has 16 residues. DNA for the CDR3: TGTGCCAGCAGTTTCAGCGGAGCGGGCGAATCCTACGAGCAGTACTTC. This codes for CASSFSGAGESYEQYF.

This chain uses TRBV3-1 (or the pseudogene TRBV3-2) with TRBJ2-7; D possibly corresponds to TRBD1 (5 bases). Deletions cut 4 bases from V and 6 bases from J, with 16 bases between. Germline values: CDR1 LGHDT, CDR2 YNNKEL (reference sequence). This CDR3 has 14 amino acids. The CDR3 region is CASSLGQGPREQYF. The CDR3 DNA follows: TGTGCCAGCAGCCTCGGTCAGGGTCCCCGCGAGCAGTACTTC.

CDR3 coding DNA: TGCGCCAGCAGCTCGCGACACCCGAACACTGAAGCTTTCTTT. This encodes CASSSRHPNTEAFF. The V and J genes are TRBV5-1 and TRBJ1-1; no firm D call. Germline V gives CDR1 SGHRS, CDR2 YFSETQ. V was clipped by 3 bases and J by 1 base, with 10 bases between them. The CDR3 covers 14 residues.

This clone was detected once. This chain connects TRBV19 to TRBJ2-5; D is perhaps TRBD2 (6 bases). V was pared by 5 bases and J by 4 bases, with 11 bases between. Per germline, CDR1 LNHDA and CDR2 SQIVND (reference sequence). CDR3 length: 13 amino acids. Here the CDR3 reads CASSRRDGETQYF. CDR3 DNA: TGTGCCAGTAGTCGGCGGGACGGAGAGACCCAGTACTTC.

In this sample, this clone turned up a few times. The gene calls are TRBV7-2 and TRBJ1-4, with 9 bases identical to TRBD1. V gave up 4 bases and J gave up 7 bases; unmatched junction bases: 7. The germline gives CDR1 SGHTA, CDR2 FQGNSA. The CDR3 length is 15 residues. Written as DNA, the CDR3 is TGTGCCAGCAGCTCGGGGACAGGGAGAGGTGAAAAACTGTTTTTT. Translating gives CASSSGTGRGEKLFF.

V gene TRBV7-6 combines with J gene TRBJ1-3; D ambiguous. Germline lookup yields CDR1 SGHVS and CDR2 FNYEAQ. CDR3 length: 14 amino acids. V shed 5 bases and J shed 2 bases, with 10 bases lying between them. Here the CDR3 DNA reads TGTGCCAGCAGCCGGGGAAGCACTGGAAACACCATATATTTT. Translated, it gives CASSRGSTGNTIYF.

The V call is TRBV3-1 (or the pseudogene TRBV3-2), the J call TRBJ2-1; 7 bases align to TRBD2. CDR3 size: 13 residues. V shed 3 bases and J 12 bases; nucleotides not matched to a gene: 8. In germline, CDR1 is LGHDT, CDR2 YNNKEL (reference sequence). Written as DNA, the CDR3 is TGTGCCAGCAGCCAGCGGGGGATCAGGGTGCAGTTCTTC. Protein product: CASSQRGIRVQFF.

The CDR3 nucleotides are TGTGCAAGTCGCTCATCGACAGGGTTAGAGACCCAGTACTTC. This gives the protein CASRSSTGLETQYF. This rearrangement joins TRBV12-2 to TRBJ2-5; the table's D gene call, TRBD1, was not cross checked with the DNA. TRBV12-2 is deemed a pseudogene. The CDR3 is 14 amino acids.

The rearrangement uses TRBV27 and TRBJ1-2; D uncertain. Germline V CDR1 and CDR2: MNHEY, SMNVEV (reference sequence). Trimming cost V 3 bases and J 1 base, with 6 bases left between them. CDR3 size: 13 residues. Written as DNA, the CDR3 is TGTGCCAGCAGTTTGGGCAGTAACTATGGCTACACCTTC. It specifies CASSLGSNYGYTF.

The chain carries TRBV5-1 and TRBJ1-5; 11 bases are a match to TRBD1. From germline, CDR1 is SGHRS and CDR2 YFSETQ. The trim removed 4 bases at V and 5 bases at J, leaving 5 bases unmatched. The CDR3 has 15 residues. In DNA form, the CDR3 reads TGCGCCAGCAGCATGGGACAGGGGGATGATCAGCCCCAGCATTTT. This codes for CASSMGQGDDQPQHF.

The chain carries TRBV6-5 and TRBJ2-2; possibly TRBD1 for D (6 bases). The CDR3 sequence is 15 residues long. The germline CDR1 and CDR2 sequences are MNHEY and SVGAGI. Trimming removed 0 bases from V and 6 bases from J, with 11 bases in between. CDR3 sequence: CASSYSNKGAGELFF. In DNA, the CDR3 is TGTGCCAGCAGTTACTCTAATAAGGGGGCCGGGGAGCTGTTTTTT.

This chain uses TRBV12-5 with TRBJ1-2; 8 nucleotides agree with TRBD1. CDR3 length equals 16 residues. Germline CDR1 LGHNT, CDR2 FRNRAP. With 1 base clipped from V and 7 bases from J, the junction kept 11 bases outside the gene matches. CDR3 bases: TGTGCTAGTGGTTTGGGCAGACAGGGGCTATTGGGTGGCTACACCTTC. Translation gives CASGLGRQGLLGGYTF.